This T cell receptor beta chain was identified during a study of vaccination effects on CD4 cells after COVID-19. Study-wide findings and caveats: Only a single clone (1 of 255 vaccine-induced clones in healthy vaccinees) cross-reacted with common cold coronaviruses. Substantial clonal contraction characterized both infection- and vaccine-induced clones late after vaccination.

ViraFEST used viral peptide pools to expand antigen-specific CD4+ T cells before sequencing. Upon completion of about 10 days in culture, CD4+ T cells were isolated. PBMC cultures contained 2 million or so cells per well, around 9.7 IU/ml IL-2 and 10 ug/ml peptides. Cultures got half-medium changes with IL-2 on days 3 and 7. A note on this clone: Its antigen is not known.

Trimming left V 4 bases short and J 3 bases short, with 12 bases between. The germline gives CDR1 WNHNN, CDR2 SYGVQD (reference sequence). The CDR3 is 14 residues long. Clones were read by immunoSEQ multiplex PCR, and TCRdb kept only the in-frame ones, dropping some. The sample holds 50,000 to 75,000 clones, 81% seen once. V gene TRBV10-1 combines with J gene TRBJ1-1, with D possibly matching TRBD1 (5 bases). The receptor was isolated from a human donor who received a COVID-19 vaccine. The input for sequencing was CD4+ T cells from PBMCs cultured with HCoV-229E spike peptides, taken before COVID-19 vaccination. The CDR3 loop is CASSVSGRDTEAFF. The CDR3 DNA reads TGCGCCAGCAGTGTCTCAGGGAGGGACACTGAAGCTTTCTTT.